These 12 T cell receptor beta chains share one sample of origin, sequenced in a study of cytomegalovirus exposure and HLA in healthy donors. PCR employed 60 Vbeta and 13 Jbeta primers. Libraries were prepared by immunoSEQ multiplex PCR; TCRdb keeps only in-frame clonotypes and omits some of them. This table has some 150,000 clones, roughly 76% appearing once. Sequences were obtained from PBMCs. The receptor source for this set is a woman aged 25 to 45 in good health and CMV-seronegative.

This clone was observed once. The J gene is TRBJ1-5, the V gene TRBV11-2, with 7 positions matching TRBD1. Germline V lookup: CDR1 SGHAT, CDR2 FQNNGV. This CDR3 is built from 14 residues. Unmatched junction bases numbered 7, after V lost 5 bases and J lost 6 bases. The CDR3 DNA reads TGTGCCAGCAGCCAGGGGGTTATAGGTCAGCCCCAGCATTTT. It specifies CASSQGVIGQPQHF.

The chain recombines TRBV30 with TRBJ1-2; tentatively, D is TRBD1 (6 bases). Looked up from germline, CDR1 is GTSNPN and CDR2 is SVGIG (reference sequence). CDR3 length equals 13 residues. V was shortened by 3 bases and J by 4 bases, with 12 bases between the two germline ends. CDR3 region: CAWSPTGFYGYTF. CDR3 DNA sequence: TGTGCCTGGAGCCCAACAGGGTTCTATGGCTACACCTTC.

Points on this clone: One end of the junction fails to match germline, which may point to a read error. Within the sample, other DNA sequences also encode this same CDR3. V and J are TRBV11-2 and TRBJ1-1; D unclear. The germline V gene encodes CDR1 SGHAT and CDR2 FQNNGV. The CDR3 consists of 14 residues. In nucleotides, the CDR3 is TGCGCCAGCAGCTTAGATATCTTTTCCACTGAAGCTTTCTTT. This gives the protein CASSLDIFSTEAFF.

DNA for the CDR3: TGTGCCAGCAGTGAAAGGAAGACTTCCTCTGGAAACACCATATATTTT. Translating it yields CASSERKTSSGNTIYF. The rearrangement joins TRBV6-1 to TRBJ1-3; D is ambiguous. The CDR3 runs 16 residues. Germline V lookup: CDR1 MNHNS, CDR2 SASEGT. The V end lost 2 bases, the J end lost 0 bases, and 11 bases lay between the germline ends.

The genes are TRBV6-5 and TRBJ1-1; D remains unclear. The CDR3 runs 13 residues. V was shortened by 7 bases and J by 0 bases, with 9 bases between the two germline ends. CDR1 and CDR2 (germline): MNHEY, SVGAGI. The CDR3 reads CASNNRVNTEAFF. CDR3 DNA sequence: TGTGCCAGCAATAACAGAGTGAACACTGAAGCTTTCTTT.

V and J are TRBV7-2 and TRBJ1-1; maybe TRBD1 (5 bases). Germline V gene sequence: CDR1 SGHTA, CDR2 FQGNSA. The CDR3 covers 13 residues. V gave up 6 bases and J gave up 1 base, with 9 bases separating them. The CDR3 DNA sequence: TGTGCCAGCAGGCCAACAGGGAACACTGAAGCTTTCTTT. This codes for CASRPTGNTEAFF.

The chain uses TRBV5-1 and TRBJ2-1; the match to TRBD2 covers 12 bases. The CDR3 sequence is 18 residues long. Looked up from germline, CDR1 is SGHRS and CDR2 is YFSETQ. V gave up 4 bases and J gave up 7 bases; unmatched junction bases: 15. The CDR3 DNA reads TGCGCCAGCAGCAACCCGAGTGTACTAGCGGGGGGTGCAAATGAGCAGTTCTTC. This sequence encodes CASSNPSVLAGGANEQFF.

The CDR3 spells CASSLGGALNTEAFF. CDR3 nucleotides: TGTGCCAGCAGCTTAGGTGGAGCGTTGAACACTGAAGCTTTCTTT. This chain joins TRBV7-9 and TRBJ1-1; no firm D call. The V end lost 1 base, the J end lost 0 bases, and 9 bases lay between the germline ends. The CDR3 sequence is 15 residues long. Germline CDR1 and CDR2: SEHNR and FQNEAQ (reference sequence).

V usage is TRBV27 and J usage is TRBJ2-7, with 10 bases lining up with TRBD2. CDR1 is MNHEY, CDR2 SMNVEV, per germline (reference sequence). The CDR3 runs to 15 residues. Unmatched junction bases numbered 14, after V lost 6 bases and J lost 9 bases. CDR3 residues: CASRSSSGSRGGQYF. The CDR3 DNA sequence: TGTGCCAGCAGATCATCTAGCGGGAGCCGGGGAGGGCAGTACTTC.

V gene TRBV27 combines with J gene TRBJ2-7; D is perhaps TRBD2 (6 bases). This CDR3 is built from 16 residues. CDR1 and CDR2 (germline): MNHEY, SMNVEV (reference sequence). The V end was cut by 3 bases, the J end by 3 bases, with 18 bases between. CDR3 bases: TGTGCCAGCAGTTTCTATAATAAGGGCGGGAACTACGAGCAGTACTTC. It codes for CASSFYNKGGNYEQYF.

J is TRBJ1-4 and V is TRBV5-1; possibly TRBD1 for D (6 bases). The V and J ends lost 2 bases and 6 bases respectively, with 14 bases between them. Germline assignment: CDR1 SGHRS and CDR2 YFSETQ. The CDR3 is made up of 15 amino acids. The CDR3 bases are TGCGCCAGCAGCTTCACAGGGAACGTGTATGAAAAACTGTTTTTT. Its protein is CASSFTGNVYEKLFF.

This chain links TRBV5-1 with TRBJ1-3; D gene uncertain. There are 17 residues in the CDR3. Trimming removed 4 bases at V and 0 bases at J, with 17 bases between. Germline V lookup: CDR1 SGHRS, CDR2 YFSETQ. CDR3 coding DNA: TGCGCCAGCAGCGACGGGAGCCCGGTATACTCTGGAAACACCATATATTTT. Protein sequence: CASSDGSPVYSGNTIYF.